Listed here is a single T cell receptor (beta chain). The data derive from a study of blood T cell repertoires in COVID-19. Whole-study context: Donors in the United States, Italy and Spain gave samples during acute or convalescent COVID-19.

Grouping used clinical history reported by participants in a survey and questionnaire. Those designated as exposed participants met a COVID-19 case within 2 weeks before study entry. Clones were sequenced by immunoSEQ multiplex PCR, and TCRdb holds only the in-frame ones, with some missing. The repertoire consists of around 340,000 clones, with roughly 86% occurring once and the leading ten covering under 1.2%. V dropped 8 bases and J dropped 4; count of bases not matched to a gene: 2. This CDR3 contains 12 residues. Looked up from germline, CDR1 is MDHEN and CDR2 is SYDVKM. Sequenced sample: PBMCs or T cells enriched from blood (not recorded which). This sequence originates from a woman aged 25 to 39 who had been exposed to COVID-19. The rearrangement links TRBV28 to TRBJ1-5, with 7 bases that match TRBD1. The CDR3 reads CASQGVNQPQHF. The CDR3 DNA reads as TGTGCCAGCCAGGGGGTTAATCAGCCCCAGCATTTT.